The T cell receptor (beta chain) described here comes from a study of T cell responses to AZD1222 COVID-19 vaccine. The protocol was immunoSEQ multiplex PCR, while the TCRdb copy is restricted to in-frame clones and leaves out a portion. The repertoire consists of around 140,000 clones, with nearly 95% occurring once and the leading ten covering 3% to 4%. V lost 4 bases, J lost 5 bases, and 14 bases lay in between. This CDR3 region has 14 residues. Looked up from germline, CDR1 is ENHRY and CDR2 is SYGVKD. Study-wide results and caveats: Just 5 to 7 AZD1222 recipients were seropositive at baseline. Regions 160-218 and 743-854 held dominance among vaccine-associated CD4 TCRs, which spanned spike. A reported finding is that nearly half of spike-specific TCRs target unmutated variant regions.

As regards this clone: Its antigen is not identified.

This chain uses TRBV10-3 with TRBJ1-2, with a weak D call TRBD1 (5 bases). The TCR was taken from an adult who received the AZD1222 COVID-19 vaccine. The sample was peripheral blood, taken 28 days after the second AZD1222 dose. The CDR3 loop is CAISGRGPIYGYTF. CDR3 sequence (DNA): TGTGCCATCAGTGGTCGGGGCCCCATTTATGGCTACACCTTC.